A single T cell receptor beta chain is shown here with its context. The clone's antigen remains unknown. Within one base of it there is no much larger clone, and no base qualities were kept. CDR1 and CDR2 are read off the germline V gene (reference sequence) as MNHEY and SMNVEV. Counted from cysteine to phenylalanine, this CDR3 has 15 amino acids. The retained sequence is limited to the CDR3, 45 bases, with the frame set at the first base. At the junction V is shortened by 1 base and J by 1 base, with 10 bases in between. Instrument used: Illumina HiSeq 1500. TCRdb ran its own pipeline on the public reads, namely fastp trimming at Q25 and MiXCR clone calling, and kept in-frame beta chains. Rows with one shared CDR3 protein collapse into an entry with the most common genes and DNA. This sample gives about 700,000 distinct CDR3 sequences in total; around a third of them show up just once. 15% to 20% of the sample belongs to the ten largest clones.

The data are from a study of T cell repertoires in cytomegalovirus infection (dated by TCRdb to between 2017 and 2020). Describing the broader study: Alongside well-studied HLA-B-restricted epitopes, the peptide stimulations were aimed at recently identified HLA-C-restricted CMV epitopes, whose presentation resists viral immunomodulation. Because public TCR beta signatures pointed to carriage of CMV infection together with the matching HLA type, the HLA type of each donor mattered for the analysis.

Overall study results and their limits: In both this cohort and an independent cohort of some 350 donors, the cumulative frequency of public TCR beta family members distinguished carriers of CMV infection plus the relevant HLA type. The ex vivo response was dominated by HLA-C-restricted CMV-specific TCR beta clonotypes, which also provided the single most frequent clonotype in two of eight donors.

The treatment or condition label for this specimen denotes: in vitro stimulation with specific CMV peptide epitopes to enrich CMV-specific T cells. The V gene is TRBV27 and the J gene is TRBJ1-1; the D segment could be TRBD1, given 5 matching bases. The source material was cultured PBMCs, sampled from culture after CMV antigen stimulation. This clonotype originated in a human donor in good health (CMV status not recorded). Some clones in this sample may be carry-over from other donors' samples. The DNA reads as follows: TGTGCCAGCAGTTTATTCCGGGGGGGGAACACTGAAGCTTTCTTT. Its amino acids are CASSLFRGGNTEAFF.